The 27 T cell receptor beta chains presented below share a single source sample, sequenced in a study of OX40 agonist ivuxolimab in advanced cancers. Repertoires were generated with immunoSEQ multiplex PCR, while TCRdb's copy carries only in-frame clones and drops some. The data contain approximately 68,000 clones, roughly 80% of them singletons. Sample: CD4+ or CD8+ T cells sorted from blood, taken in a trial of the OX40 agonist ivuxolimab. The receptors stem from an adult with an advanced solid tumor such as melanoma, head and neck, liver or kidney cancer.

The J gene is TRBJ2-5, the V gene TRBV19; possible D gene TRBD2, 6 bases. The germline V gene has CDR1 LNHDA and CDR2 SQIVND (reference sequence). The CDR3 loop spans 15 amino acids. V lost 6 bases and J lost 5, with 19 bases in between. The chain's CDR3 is CASRSGLPGVETQYF. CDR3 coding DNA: TGTGCCAGTAGATCGGGACTCCCTGGAGTGGAGACCCAGTACTTC.

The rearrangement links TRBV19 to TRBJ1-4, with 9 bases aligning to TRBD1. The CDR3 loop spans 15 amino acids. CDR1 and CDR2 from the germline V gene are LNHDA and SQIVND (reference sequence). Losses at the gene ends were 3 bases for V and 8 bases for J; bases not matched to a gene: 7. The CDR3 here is CASSITGTGYEKLFF. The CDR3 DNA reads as TGTGCCAGTAGTATTACCGGGACAGGGTACGAAAAACTGTTTTTT.

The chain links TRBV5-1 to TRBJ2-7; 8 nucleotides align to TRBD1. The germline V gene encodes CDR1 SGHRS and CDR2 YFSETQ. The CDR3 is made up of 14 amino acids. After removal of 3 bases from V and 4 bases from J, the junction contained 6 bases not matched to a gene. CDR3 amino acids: CASSYGQGGYEQYF. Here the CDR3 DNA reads TGCGCCAGCAGCTATGGACAGGGTGGGTACGAGCAGTACTTC.

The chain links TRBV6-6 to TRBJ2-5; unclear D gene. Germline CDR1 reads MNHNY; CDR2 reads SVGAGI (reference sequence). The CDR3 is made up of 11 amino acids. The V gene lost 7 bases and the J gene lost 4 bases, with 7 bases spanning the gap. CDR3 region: CASKVGETQYF. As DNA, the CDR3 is TGTGCCAGCAAAGTGGGAGAGACCCAGTACTTC.

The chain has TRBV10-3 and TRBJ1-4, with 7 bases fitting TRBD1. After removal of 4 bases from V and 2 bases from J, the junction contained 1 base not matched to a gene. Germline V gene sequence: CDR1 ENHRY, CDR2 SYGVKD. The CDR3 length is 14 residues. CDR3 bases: TGTGCCATCAGTGCAGGGGGGACTAATGAAAAACTGTTTTTT. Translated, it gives CAISAGGTNEKLFF.

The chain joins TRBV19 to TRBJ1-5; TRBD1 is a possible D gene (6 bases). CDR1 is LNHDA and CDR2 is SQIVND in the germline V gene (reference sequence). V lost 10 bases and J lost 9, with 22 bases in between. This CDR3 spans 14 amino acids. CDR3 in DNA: TGTGCCACTGCACTGACAGGCTCGTTTACGCCCCAGCATTTT. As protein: CATALTGSFTPQHF.

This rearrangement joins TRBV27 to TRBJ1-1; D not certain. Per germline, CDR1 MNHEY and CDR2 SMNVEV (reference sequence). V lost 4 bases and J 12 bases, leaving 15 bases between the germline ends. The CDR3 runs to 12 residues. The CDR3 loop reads CASSSDQDVPFF. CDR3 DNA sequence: TGTGCCAGCAGTTCAGATCAGGATGTCCCTTTCTTT.

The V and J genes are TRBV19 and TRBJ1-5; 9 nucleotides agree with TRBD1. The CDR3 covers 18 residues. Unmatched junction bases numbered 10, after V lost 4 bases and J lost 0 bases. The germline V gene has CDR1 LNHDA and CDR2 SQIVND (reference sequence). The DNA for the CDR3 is TGTGCCAGTAGTAGCCCGGGACAGGGTGGAGGTAGCAATCAGCCCCAGCATTTT. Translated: CASSSPGQGGGSNQPQHF.

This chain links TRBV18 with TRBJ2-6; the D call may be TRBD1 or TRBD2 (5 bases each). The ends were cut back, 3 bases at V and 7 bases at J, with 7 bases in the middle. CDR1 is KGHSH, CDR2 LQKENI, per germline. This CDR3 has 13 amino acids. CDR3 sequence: CASSPGPANVLTF. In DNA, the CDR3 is TGTGCCAGCTCACCGGGACCCGCCAACGTCCTGACTTTC.

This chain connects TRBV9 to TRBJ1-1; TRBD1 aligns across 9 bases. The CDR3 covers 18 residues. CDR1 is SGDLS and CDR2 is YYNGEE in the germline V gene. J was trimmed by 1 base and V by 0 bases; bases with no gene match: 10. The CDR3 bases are TGTGCCAGCAGCGTAGCTGGACAGGGGTCCCTAGAGAACACTGAAGCTTTCTTT. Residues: CASSVAGQGSLENTEAFF.

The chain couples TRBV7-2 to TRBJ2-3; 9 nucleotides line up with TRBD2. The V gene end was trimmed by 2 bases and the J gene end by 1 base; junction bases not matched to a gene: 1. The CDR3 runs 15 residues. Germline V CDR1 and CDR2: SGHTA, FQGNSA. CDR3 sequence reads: CASSLRTSGTDTQYF. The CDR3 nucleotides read TGTGCCAGCAGCTTACGGACTAGCGGCACAGATACGCAGTATTTT.

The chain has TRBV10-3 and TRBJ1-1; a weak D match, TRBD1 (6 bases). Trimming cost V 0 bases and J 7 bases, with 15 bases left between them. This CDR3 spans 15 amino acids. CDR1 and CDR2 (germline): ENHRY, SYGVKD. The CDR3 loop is CAISESGAGMIEAFF. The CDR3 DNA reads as TGTGCCATCAGTGAGTCGGGGGCCGGGATGATTGAAGCTTTCTTT.

The CDR3 coding sequence is TGCGCCAGCAGCTTGGAATCAATCATGAACACCGGGGAGCTGTTTTTT. Its protein is CASSLESIMNTGELFF. This chain links TRBV5-1 with TRBJ2-2; D ambiguous. Trimming shortened V by 0 bases and J by 1 base, and 10 bases separated the two germline ends. Germline CDR1 reads SGHRS; CDR2 reads YFSETQ. The CDR3 is 16 residues long.

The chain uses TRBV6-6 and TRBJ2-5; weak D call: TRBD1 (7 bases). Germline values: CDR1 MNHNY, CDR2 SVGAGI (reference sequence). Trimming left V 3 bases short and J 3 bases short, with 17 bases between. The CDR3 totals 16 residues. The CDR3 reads CASSYRRQGGKETQYF. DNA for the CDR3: TGTGCCAGCAGTTATCGTCGGCAGGGGGGAAAAGAGACCCAGTACTTC.

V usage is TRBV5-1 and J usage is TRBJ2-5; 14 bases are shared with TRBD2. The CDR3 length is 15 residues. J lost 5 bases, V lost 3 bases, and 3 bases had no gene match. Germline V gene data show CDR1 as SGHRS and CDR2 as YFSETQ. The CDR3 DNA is TGCGCCAGCAGCTCGGGACTAGCGGGAGTTGAGACCCAGTACTTC. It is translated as CASSSGLAGVETQYF.

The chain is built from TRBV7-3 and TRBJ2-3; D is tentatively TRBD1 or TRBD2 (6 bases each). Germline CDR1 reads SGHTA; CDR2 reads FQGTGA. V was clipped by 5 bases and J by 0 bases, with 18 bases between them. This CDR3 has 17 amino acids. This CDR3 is CASSPRGVATSTDTQYF. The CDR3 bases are TGTGCCAGCAGCCCGAGGGGGGTAGCGACCAGCACAGATACGCAGTATTTT.

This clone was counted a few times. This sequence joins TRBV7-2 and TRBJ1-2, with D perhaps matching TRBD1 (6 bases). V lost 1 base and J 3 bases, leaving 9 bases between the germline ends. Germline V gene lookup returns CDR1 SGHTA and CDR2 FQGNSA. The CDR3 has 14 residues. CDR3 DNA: TGTGCCAGCAGCTTAGAAACAGGGCACTATGGCTACACCTTC. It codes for CASSLETGHYGYTF.

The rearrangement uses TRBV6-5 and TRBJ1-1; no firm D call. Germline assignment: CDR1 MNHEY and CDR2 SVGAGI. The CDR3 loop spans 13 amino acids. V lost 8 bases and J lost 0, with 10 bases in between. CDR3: CASWNGLNTEAFF. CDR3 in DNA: TGTGCCAGCTGGAACGGCCTGAACACTGAAGCTTTCTTT.

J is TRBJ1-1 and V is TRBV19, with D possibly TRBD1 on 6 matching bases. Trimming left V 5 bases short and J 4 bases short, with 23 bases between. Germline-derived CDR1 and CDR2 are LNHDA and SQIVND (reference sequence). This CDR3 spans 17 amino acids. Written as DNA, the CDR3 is TGTGCCAGTAGTCCACACCAGGGGACGGGCTTCGCCACTGAAGCTTTCTTT. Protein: CASSPHQGTGFATEAFF.

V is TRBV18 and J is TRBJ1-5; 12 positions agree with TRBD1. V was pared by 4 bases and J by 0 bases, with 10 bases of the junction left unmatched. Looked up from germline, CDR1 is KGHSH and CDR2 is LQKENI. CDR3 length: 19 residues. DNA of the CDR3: TGTGCCAGCTCACTTCGGGGACAGGGGGCGCGTTCTAGCAATCAGCCCCAGCATTTT. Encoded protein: CASSLRGQGARSSNQPQHF.

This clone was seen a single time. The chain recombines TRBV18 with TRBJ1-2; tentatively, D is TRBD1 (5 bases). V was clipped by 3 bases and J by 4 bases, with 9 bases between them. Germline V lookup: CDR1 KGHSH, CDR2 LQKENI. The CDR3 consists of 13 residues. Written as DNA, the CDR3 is TGTGCCAGCTCACCCGACGGGGGCTATGGCTACACCTTC. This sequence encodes CASSPDGGYGYTF.

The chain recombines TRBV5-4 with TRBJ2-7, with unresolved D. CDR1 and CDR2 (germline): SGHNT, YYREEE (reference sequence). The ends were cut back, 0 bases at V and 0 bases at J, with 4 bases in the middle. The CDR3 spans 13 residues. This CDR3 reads CASSLDPSYEQYF. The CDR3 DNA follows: TGTGCCAGCAGCTTGGACCCCTCCTACGAGCAGTACTTC. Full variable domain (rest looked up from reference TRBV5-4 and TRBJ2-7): ETGVTQSPTHLIKTRGQQVTLRCSSQSGHNTVSWYQQALGQGPQFIFQYYREEENGRGNFPPRFSGLQFPNYSSELNVNALELDDSALYLCASSLDPSYEQYFGPGTRLTVT.

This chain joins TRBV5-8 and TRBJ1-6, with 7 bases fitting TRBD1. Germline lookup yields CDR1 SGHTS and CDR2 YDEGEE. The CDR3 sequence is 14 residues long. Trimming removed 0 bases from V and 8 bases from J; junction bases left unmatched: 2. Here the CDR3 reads CASSLVRGYSPLHF. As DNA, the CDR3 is TGTGCCAGCAGCTTGGTCAGGGGGTATTCACCCCTCCACTTT.

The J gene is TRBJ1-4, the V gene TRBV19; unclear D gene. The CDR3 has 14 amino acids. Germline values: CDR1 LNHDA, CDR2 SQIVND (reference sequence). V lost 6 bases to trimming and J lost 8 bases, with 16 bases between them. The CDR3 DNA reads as TGTGCCAGTAGCCTGGGGTATCAGAGCGAAAAACTGTTTTTT. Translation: CASSLGYQSEKLFF.

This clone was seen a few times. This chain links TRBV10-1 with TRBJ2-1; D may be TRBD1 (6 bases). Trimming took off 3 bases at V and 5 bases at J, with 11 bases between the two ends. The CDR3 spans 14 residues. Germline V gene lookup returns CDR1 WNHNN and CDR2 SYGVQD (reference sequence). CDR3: CASSDYRANNEQFF. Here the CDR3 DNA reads TGCGCCAGCAGTGATTACAGGGCTAACAATGAGCAGTTCTTC.

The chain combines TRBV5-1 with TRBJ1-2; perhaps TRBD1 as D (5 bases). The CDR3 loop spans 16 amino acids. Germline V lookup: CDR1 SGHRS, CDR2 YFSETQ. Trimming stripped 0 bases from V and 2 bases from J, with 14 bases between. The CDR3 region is CASSLVSAEGNYGYTF. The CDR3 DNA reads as TGCGCCAGCAGCTTGGTGTCGGCCGAGGGGAACTATGGCTACACCTTC.

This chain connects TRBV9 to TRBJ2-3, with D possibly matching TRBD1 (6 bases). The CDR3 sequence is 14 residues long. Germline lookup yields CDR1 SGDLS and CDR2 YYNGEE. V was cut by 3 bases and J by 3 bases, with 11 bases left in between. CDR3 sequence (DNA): TGTGCCAGCAGCGGTACTACAGGGACAGATACGCAGTATTTT. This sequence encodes CASSGTTGTDTQYF.